Listed here are 32 T cell receptor beta chains from one sample, sequenced in a study of post-analysis software for immune sequencing data. Included in the TCR beta cDNA libraries were unique molecular identifiers. A single record per CDR3 protein comes from TCRdb applying MiXCR to the PCR reads. This table has roughly 700,000 distinct CDR3 sequences, 25% to 30% appearing once. Findings and limits, study-wide: Elevated frequency relative to controls characterized four or five TRBV segments in patients, TRBV5-6, TRBV5-1 and TRBV20-1 among them.

Their target antigens are unknown. Sequencing used blood. These TCRs come from a girl under 18 with multiple sclerosis.

V is TRBV20-1 and J is TRBJ2-7; 8 bases line up with TRBD2. The end of the DNA is better explained by TRBJ2-5, so the J call may be wrong. Looked up from germline, CDR1 is DFQATT and CDR2 is SNEGSKA (reference sequence). CDR3 length equals 15 residues. The CDR3 protein is CSASHPGGRGETQYF. In DNA form, the CDR3 reads TGCAGTGCCAGCCACCCGGGGGGGAGAGGTGAGACCCAGTACTTC.

The gene calls are TRBV10-3 and TRBJ2-1; the match to TRBD1 covers 9 bases. The CDR3 consists of 14 residues. V lost 8 bases to trimming and J lost 4 bases; unmatched junction nucleotides: 6. Germline values: CDR1 ENHRY, CDR2 SYGVKD. CDR3 nucleotides: TGTGCCATCGTAGGGGACAGGGCTTACAATGAGCAGTTCTTC. Its translation is CAIVGDRAYNEQFF.

This rearrangement joins TRBV12-3 or TRBV12-4 to TRBJ2-1, with a tentative D call TRBD2 (6 bases). The CDR3 has 15 amino acids. Trimming removed 0 bases from V and 6 bases from J, with 12 bases in between. CDR3 protein: CASSLAGGASNEQFF. In nucleotides, the CDR3 is TGTGCCAGCAGTTTAGCGGGCGGGGCCTCCAATGAGCAGTTCTTC.

The CDR3 is CASSGRPRERYEQYF. The CDR3 nucleotides are TGTGCCAGCAGTGGACGTCCCAGGGAACGCTACGAGCAGTACTTC. The chain couples TRBV25-1 to TRBJ2-7; D is possibly TRBD1 (5 bases). Trimming removed 4 bases at V and 3 bases at J, with 16 bases between. Germline values: CDR1 MGHDK, CDR2 SYGVNS. The CDR3 consists of 15 residues.

The chain is built from TRBV6-5 and TRBJ1-2; D gene unclear. The CDR3 is 12 amino acids. V was shortened by 7 bases and J by 8 bases, with 14 bases between the two germline ends. The germline CDR1 and CDR2 sequences are MNHEY and SVGAGI. Here the CDR3 reads CASIADNGGYTF. CDR3 DNA sequence: TGTGCCAGCATTGCCGATAATGGGGGCTACACCTTC.

This clonotype was picked up a small number of times. This rearrangement joins TRBV19 to TRBJ2-1, with TRBD2 as a possible D gene (6 bases). The V and J ends lost 4 bases and 8 bases respectively, with 21 bases between them. Germline V gene sequence: CDR1 LNHDA, CDR2 SQIVND (reference sequence). The CDR3 length is 16 residues. This chain's CDR3 is CASSTNYGGKDHEQFF. The CDR3 coding sequence is TGTGCCAGTAGTACCAACTACGGGGGAAAGGACCATGAGCAGTTCTTC.

This clonotype was picked up a small number of times. V usage is TRBV20-1 and J usage is TRBJ1-5; D not resolved. Germline V gene sequence: CDR1 DFQATT, CDR2 SNEGSKA (reference sequence). The CDR3 extends over 13 amino acids. The ends were cut back, 7 bases at V and 0 bases at J, with 10 bases in the middle. The CDR3 region has the DNA TGCAGTGTTGAGAGGGATAGCAATCAGCCCCAGCATTTT. Translation: CSVERDSNQPQHF.

This clonotype appeared a few times. The chain couples TRBV6-6 to TRBJ1-1; D ambiguous. Trimming took 3 bases from V and 0 from J, leaving 5 bases between them. The CDR3 is 13 amino acids. In germline, CDR1 is MNHNY, CDR2 SVGAGI (reference sequence). CDR3 amino acids: CASSYQMNTEAFF. CDR3 DNA sequence: TGTGCCAGCAGTTATCAAATGAACACTGAAGCTTTCTTT.

This clonotype appeared a few times. The chain employs TRBV4-1 and TRBJ1-1, with D maybe TRBD1 (5 bases). The germline V and J ends were trimmed by 5 bases and 0 bases, with 10 bases remaining between them. The CDR3 spans 14 residues. Germline V gene sequence: CDR1 MGHRA, CDR2 YSYEKL. This CDR3 is CASSGALVNTEAFF. In DNA form, the CDR3 reads TGCGCCAGCAGCGGGGCTCTAGTGAACACTGAAGCTTTCTTT.

This clonotype was seen only a few times. This chain links TRBV29-1 with TRBJ2-1, with TRBD2 identical over 9 bases. J lost 3 bases, V lost 4 bases, and 4 bases had no gene match. CDR1 SQVTM and CDR2 ANQGSEA come from the germline V gene. The CDR3 covers 14 residues. This CDR3 is CSVGSGSVYNEQFF. In DNA, the CDR3 is TGCAGCGTTGGTAGCGGGAGTGTCTACAATGAGCAGTTCTTC.

V and J are TRBV2 and TRBJ2-5; maybe TRBD1 (5 bases). The DNA end is a closer match to TRBJ2-7, so the J assignment may be wrong. The CDR3 runs 13 residues. The germline V gene has CDR1 SNHLY and CDR2 FYNNEI. This CDR3 is CASKGIQDYEQYF. The CDR3 bases are TGTGCCAGCAAGGGTATACAGGACTACGAGCAGTACTTC.

A remark on this clonotype: At one boundary the junction diverges from the germline segment, which might be a read error. J is TRBJ2-7 and V is TRBV18, with D possibly matching TRBD1 (6 bases). This CDR3 has 14 amino acids. Germline CDR1 and CDR2: KGHSH and LQKENI. This CDR3 reads CAGSPDRNPYEQYF. As DNA, the CDR3 is TGTGCCGGCTCACCCGACAGGAATCCCTACGAGCAGTACTTC.

This clonotype was detected only a few times. The V call is TRBV6-1, the J call TRBJ2-5; the D gene is possibly TRBD1 (6 bases). Germline CDR1 MNHNS, CDR2 SASEGT. Trimming took 4 bases from V and 5 from J, leaving 14 bases between them. This CDR3 contains 14 residues. The CDR3 loop reads CASSVTGSWETQYF. The CDR3 DNA reads as TGTGCCAGCAGTGTTACAGGGAGCTGGGAGACCCAGTACTTC.

The rearrangement uses TRBV6-1 and TRBJ2-6; a weak D match, TRBD1 (5 bases). Germline V gene sequence: CDR1 MNHNS, CDR2 SASEGT. This CDR3 region has 18 residues. V shed 5 bases and J shed 0 bases, with 17 bases lying between them. Written as DNA, the CDR3 is TGTGCCAGCAGTAGCACCGTTCCAGGGCACTCTGGGGCCAACGTCCTGACTTTC. It yields the protein CASSSTVPGHSGANVLTF.

This clonotype was detected a few times. The chain is built from TRBV6-1 and TRBJ1-5; D remains ambiguous. CDR1 is MNHNS and CDR2 is SASEGT in the germline V gene. Trimming shortened V by 6 bases and J by 4 bases, and 7 bases separated the two germline ends. This CDR3 is built from 12 residues. CDR3 region: CASRGVNQPQHF. The CDR3 DNA follows: TGTGCCAGCAGGGGAGTGAATCAGCCCCAGCATTTT.

Only a few counts were recorded for this clonotype. The gene calls are TRBV7-2 and TRBJ2-3; D is undetermined. CDR3 length: 14 amino acids. The V gene's germline CDR1 is SGHTA and CDR2 FQGNSA. V was clipped by 1 base and J by 2 bases, with 7 bases between them. The CDR3 spells CASSLVAFTDTQYF. The CDR3 DNA reads as TGTGCCAGCAGCTTAGTGGCCTTCACAGATACGCAGTATTTT.

This clonotype has more than one count but fewer than ten. The CDR3 bases are TGTGCCAGCAAACCTGACAGGGCGAACACTGAAGCTTTCTTT. It specifies CASKPDRANTEAFF. The V and J genes are TRBV12-3 or TRBV12-4 and TRBJ1-1; the match to TRBD1 covers 7 bases. V was pared by 7 bases and J by 1 base, with 6 bases of the junction left unmatched. The CDR3 runs 14 residues.

This clonotype was seen more than once but under ten times. This rearrangement joins TRBV5-4 to TRBJ2-4; 9 bases match TRBD1. This CDR3 comprises 14 residues. Per germline, CDR1 SGHNT and CDR2 YYREEE (reference sequence). V shed 4 bases and J 3 bases; nucleotides not matched to a gene: 2. Written as DNA, the CDR3 is TGTGCCAGCAGCAGGACAGGGGTCAAAAACATTCAGTACTTC. This encodes CASSRTGVKNIQYF.

The chain combines TRBV7-2 with TRBJ2-3, with D possibly matching TRBD2 (7 bases). CDR1 is SGHTA and CDR2 is FQGNSA in the germline V gene. V was pared by 2 bases and J by 4 bases, with 19 bases between. The CDR3 totals 17 residues. CDR3 protein: CASSLPLGRGGADTQYF. The CDR3 nucleotides read TGTGCCAGCAGCTTACCCCTGGGGAGGGGGGGAGCAGATACGCAGTATTTT.

The chain is built from TRBV20-1 and TRBJ1-2, with TRBD1 matching over 10 bases. This CDR3 contains 12 residues. Germline values: CDR1 DFQATT, CDR2 SNEGSKA (reference sequence). The CDR3 DNA sequence: TGCGTCCTAATCCGGGACAGGGGTCAGGACACCTTC. Translating it yields CVLIRDRGQDTF.

This clonotype came up a few times. The CDR3 here is CASSSTQGVGRQFF. The CDR3 bases are TGCGCCAGCAGTTCGACACAGGGTGTGGGCAGGCAGTTCTTC. This chain connects TRBV5-1 to TRBJ2-1; perhaps TRBD1 as D (6 bases). Per germline, CDR1 SGHRS and CDR2 YFSETQ. Trimming removed 5 bases at V and 12 bases at J, with 21 bases between. The CDR3 contains 14 residues.

This clonotype showed up just a few times. The chain employs TRBV20-1 and TRBJ2-3, with D possibly TRBD2 on 5 matching bases. The CDR3 sequence is 14 residues long. Germline V gene data show CDR1 as DFQATT and CDR2 as SNEGSKA (reference sequence). CDR3 sequence: CSGLSGGNTDTQYF. CDR3 coding DNA: TGCAGCGGACTTTCGGGTGGTAATACAGATACGCAGTATTTT.

This clonotype was seen more than once but under ten times. This sequence joins TRBV24-1 and TRBJ1-2, with D unresolved. Between the trimmed V and J ends, which lost 2 bases and 3 bases, there was a span of 6 bases. Germline-derived CDR1 and CDR2 are KGHDR and SFDVKD. The CDR3 is 13 residues long. The CDR3 loop is CATSDSYDYGYTF. Written as DNA, the CDR3 is TGTGCCACCAGTGATTCATACGACTATGGCTACACCTTC.

This clonotype has a handful of counts. This chain links TRBV20-1 with TRBJ2-7, with 7 bases that match TRBD1. This CDR3 region has 15 residues. Unmatched junction bases numbered 11, after V lost 4 bases and J lost 2 bases. CDR1 and CDR2 from the germline V gene are DFQATT and SNEGSKA (reference sequence). The CDR3, as DNA: TGCAGTGCTACCAGGGCGGCGACAGGGACCTACGAGCAGTACTTC. Translating it yields CSATRAATGTYEQYF.

The chain has TRBV5-1 and TRBJ2-7; 11 bases are a match to TRBD1. The J call may be wrong; the DNA end is better matched by TRBJ2-5. The germline gives CDR1 SGHRS, CDR2 YFSETQ. The CDR3 contains 17 residues. The CDR3 here is CASSLSGTGGFQETQYF. The CDR3, as DNA: TGCGCCAGCAGCTTGTCCGGGACAGGGGGATTTCAAGAGACCCAGTACTTC.

The chain couples TRBV29-1 to TRBJ2-1; TRBD2 agrees at 8 bases. Unmatched junction bases numbered 7, after V lost 7 bases and J lost 2 bases. Germline lookup yields CDR1 SQVTM and CDR2 ANQGSEA. The CDR3 spans 14 residues. The DNA of the CDR3 is TGCAGCGCCGGCCGGGAGGGGGCCTACAATGAGCAGTTCTTC. This encodes CSAGREGAYNEQFF.

In its sample, this clonotype was seen a few times. The chain joins TRBV20-1 to TRBJ2-3; 11 bases agree with TRBD2. Germline loops: CDR1 DFQATT, CDR2 SNEGSKA (reference sequence). The CDR3 runs to 12 residues. The DNA of the CDR3 is TGCTCGACCGGGACTAGCGGAGATACGCAGTATTTT. This translates into CSTGTSGDTQYF.

This clonotype was counted ten times or more. The chain couples TRBV7-9 to TRBJ2-7; D is perhaps TRBD1 or TRBD2 (6 bases each). The CDR3 loop spans 16 amino acids. CDR1 is SEHNR and CDR2 is FQNEAQ in the germline V gene (reference sequence). V dropped 5 bases and J dropped 0 bases, with 17 bases sitting between them. For the CDR3, the DNA is TGTGCCAGCAGCCTCGGGACATCCGGGAGCTCCTACGAGCAGTACTTC. Its protein product is CASSLGTSGSSYEQYF.

V and J are TRBV12-3 or TRBV12-4 and TRBJ2-5, with 9 bases aligning to TRBD1. The last part of the DNA fits TRBJ2-7 better; the J call may be wrong. There are 16 residues in the CDR3. CDR3 nucleotides: TGTGCCAGCAGTTTAAGGGGGACAGGGCGAGGGAGCGAGCAGTACTTC. Its protein product is CASSLRGTGRGSEQYF.

This clonotype has more than one count but fewer than ten. The CDR3 DNA is TGCGCCAGCAGCCAAGCCCCAAACAGGGGTGTCTATGGCTACACCTTC. As protein: CASSQAPNRGVYGYTF. This chain connects TRBV4-1 to TRBJ1-2; 7 bases fit TRBD1. The CDR3 covers 16 residues. The V segment lost 1 base and the J segment 4 bases; nucleotides outside the gene matches: 9. Germline V gene data show CDR1 as MGHRA and CDR2 as YSYEKL.

This clonotype was seen a few times. The rearrangement joins TRBV15 to TRBJ2-1, with unresolved D. The CDR3 loop spans 15 amino acids. Germline assignment: CDR1 LNHNV and CDR2 YYDKDF (reference sequence). Trimming took off 1 base at V and 4 bases at J, with 11 bases between the two ends. This CDR3 is CATSRGYGEYNEQFF. CDR3 sequence (DNA): TGTGCCACCAGCAGAGGCTACGGAGAATACAATGAGCAGTTCTTC. Variable domain in full (rest from reference TRBV15 and TRBJ2-1): DAMVIQNPRYQVTQFGKPVTLSCSQTLNHNVMYWYQQKSSQAPKLLFHYYDKDFNNEADTPDNFQSRRPNTSFCFLDIRSPGLGDTAMYLCATSRGYGEYNEQFFGPGTRLTVL.

Here the CDR3 reads CSAEGTGGWLGTEAFF. The DNA for the CDR3 is TGCAGTGCCGAGGGGACAGGGGGCTGGCTCGGCACTGAAGCTTTCTTT. The chain employs TRBV20-1 and TRBJ1-1; 12 bases map to TRBD1. Per the germline V gene, CDR1 is DFQATT and CDR2 is SNEGSKA (reference sequence). The ends lost 6 bases at V and 4 bases at J; junction bases unmatched: 12. This CDR3 is 16 amino acids long.